This T cell receptor beta chain was identified during a study of T-cell reconstitution after alpha-beta-depleted transplantation in children. This clonotype was counted a few times. Unique molecular identifiers were incorporated when the TCRbeta library was constructed. Using its own MiXCR run on the PCR reads, TCRdb lists one record per CDR3 protein. This table has about 610,000 distinct CDR3 sequences, 8% to 11% appearing once. This TCR came from a human donor who donated a stem cell graft to a child with acute myeloid leukemia. The source was PBMCs from the stem cell graft donor, collected from the stem cell graft.

CDR3 loop: CASSVEGSGRAGNEQFF. The CDR3 nucleotides are TGTGCCAGCAGCGTAGAGGGGAGCGGGAGGGCCGGCAATGAGCAGTTCTTC. V gene TRBV9 combines with J gene TRBJ2-1; TRBD2 aligns across 10 bases. The germline gives CDR1 SGDLS, CDR2 YYNGEE. J lost 6 bases, V lost 0 bases, and 9 bases had no gene match. The CDR3 is made up of 17 amino acids.